This T cell receptor (beta chain) was profiled in a study of T cell responses to AZD1222 COVID-19 vaccine. Here immunoSEQ multiplex PCR was the method, and the copy in TCRdb shows in-frame clones only, minus some. The profile shows 150,000 to 200,000 clones, 70% to 90% of them singletons. V was trimmed by 3 bases and J by 5 bases, leaving 8 bases between them. Per germline, CDR1 MDHEN and CDR2 SYDVKM. The CDR3 runs to 12 residues. Concerning this clone: The antigen is undetermined.

Overall study results and limits: Targets within unmutated variant regions were reportedly found for nearly half of spike-specific TCRs. Researchers took repertoire samples only after the peak T cell response had come.

The material was peripheral blood, obtained 28 days after the second dose of the MenACWY control vaccine. The sequence derives from an adult who received the MenACWY meningococcal vaccine as a control. The chain employs TRBV28 and TRBJ2-7; D could derive from TRBD1 or TRBD2 (5 bases each). The CDR3 reads CASSFRDHEQYF. CDR3 nucleotides: TGTGCCAGCAGTTTCAGGGACCACGAGCAGTACTTC.